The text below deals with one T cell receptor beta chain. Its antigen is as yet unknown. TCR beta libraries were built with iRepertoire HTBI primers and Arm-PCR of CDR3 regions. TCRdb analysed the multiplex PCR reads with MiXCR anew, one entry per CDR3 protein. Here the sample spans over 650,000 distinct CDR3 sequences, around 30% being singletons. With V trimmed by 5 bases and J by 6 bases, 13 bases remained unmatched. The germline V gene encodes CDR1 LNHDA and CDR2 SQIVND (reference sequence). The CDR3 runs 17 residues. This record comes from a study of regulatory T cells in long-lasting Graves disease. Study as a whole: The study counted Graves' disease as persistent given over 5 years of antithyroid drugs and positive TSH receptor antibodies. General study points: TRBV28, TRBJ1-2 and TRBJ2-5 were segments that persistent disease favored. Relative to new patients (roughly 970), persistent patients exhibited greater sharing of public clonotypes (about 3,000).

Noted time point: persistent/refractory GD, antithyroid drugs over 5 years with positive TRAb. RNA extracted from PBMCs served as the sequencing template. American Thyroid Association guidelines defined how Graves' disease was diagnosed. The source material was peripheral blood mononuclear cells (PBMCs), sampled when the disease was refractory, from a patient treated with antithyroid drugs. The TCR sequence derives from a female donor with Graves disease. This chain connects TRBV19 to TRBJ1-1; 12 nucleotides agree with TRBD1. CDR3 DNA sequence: TGTGCCAGTAGTTCCCGGGACAGGGGGCCCCTCAAGGCTGAAGCTTTCTTT. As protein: CASSSRDRGPLKAEAFF.